This T cell receptor (beta chain) was sequenced during a study of OX40 agonist ivuxolimab in advanced cancers. Findings and limits, study-wide: Some nonresponders additionally presented with little normalized T-cell clonal expansion.

A history of autoimmune disease or systemic immunosuppression excluded patients. Germline CDR1 is MNHNS and CDR2 is SASEGT. CDR3 length: 15 amino acids. Trimming at V came to 0 bases and at J to 7 bases, leaving 6 bases not matched to a gene. Clones were sequenced by immunoSEQ multiplex PCR, and TCRdb holds only the in-frame ones, with some missing. The sample holds around 110,000 clones, 90% seen once. Points on this clone: The antigen is unknown.

The TCR sequence derives from an adult with an advanced solid tumor such as melanoma, head and neck, liver or kidney cancer. The V and J genes are TRBV6-1 and TRBJ2-1; 7 nucleotides match TRBD2. Material: CD4+ or CD8+ T cells sorted from blood, obtained in a trial of the OX40 agonist ivuxolimab. CDR3 loop: CASSEAPTSRNEQFF. The CDR3 DNA sequence: TGTGCCAGCAGTGAAGCGCCGACTAGCAGGAATGAGCAGTTCTTC.